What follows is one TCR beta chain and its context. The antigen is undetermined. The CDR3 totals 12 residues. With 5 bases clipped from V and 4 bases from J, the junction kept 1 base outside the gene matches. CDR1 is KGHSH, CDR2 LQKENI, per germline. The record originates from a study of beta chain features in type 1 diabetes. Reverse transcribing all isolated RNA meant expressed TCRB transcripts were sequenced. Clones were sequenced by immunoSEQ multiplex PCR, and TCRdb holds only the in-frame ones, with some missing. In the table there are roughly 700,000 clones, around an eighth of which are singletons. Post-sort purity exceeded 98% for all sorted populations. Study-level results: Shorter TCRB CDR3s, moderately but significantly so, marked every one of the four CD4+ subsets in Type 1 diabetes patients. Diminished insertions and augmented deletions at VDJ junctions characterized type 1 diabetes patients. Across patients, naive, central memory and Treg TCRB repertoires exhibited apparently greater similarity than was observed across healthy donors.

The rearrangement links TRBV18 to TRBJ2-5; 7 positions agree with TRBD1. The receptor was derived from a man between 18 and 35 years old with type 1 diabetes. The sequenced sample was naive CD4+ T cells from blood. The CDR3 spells CASSSGGETQYF. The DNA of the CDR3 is TGTGCCAGCTCATCAGGGGGAGAGACCCAGTACTTC.